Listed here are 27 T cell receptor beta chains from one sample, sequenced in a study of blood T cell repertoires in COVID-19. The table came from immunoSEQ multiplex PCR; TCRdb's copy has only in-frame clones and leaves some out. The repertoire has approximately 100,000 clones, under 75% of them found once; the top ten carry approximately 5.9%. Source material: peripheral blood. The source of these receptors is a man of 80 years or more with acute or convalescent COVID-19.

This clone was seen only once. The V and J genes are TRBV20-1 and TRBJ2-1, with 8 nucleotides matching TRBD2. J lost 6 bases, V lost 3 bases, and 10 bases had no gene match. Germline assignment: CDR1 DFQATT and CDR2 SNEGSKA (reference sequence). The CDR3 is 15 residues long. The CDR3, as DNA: TGCAGTGCTAGTCGGGGACGGGAGGGCCGCAATGAGCAGTTCTTC. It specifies CSASRGREGRNEQFF.

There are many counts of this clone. DNA of the CDR3: TGTGCCAGCAGCATCGGTAGCACAGATACGCAGTATTTT. Translation: CASSIGSTDTQYF. J is TRBJ2-3 and V is TRBV3-1 (or the pseudogene TRBV3-2); the D is unclear. Trimming took 5 bases from V and 0 from J, leaving 6 bases between them. Germline CDR1 reads LGHDT; CDR2 reads YNNKEL (reference sequence). The CDR3 contains 13 residues.

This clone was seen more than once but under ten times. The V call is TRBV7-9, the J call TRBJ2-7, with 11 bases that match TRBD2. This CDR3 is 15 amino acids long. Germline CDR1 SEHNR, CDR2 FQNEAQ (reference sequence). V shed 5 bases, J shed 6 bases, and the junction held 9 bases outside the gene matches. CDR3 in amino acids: CASSKGLAAGAEQYF. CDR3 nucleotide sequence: TGTGCCAGCAGCAAGGGACTAGCGGCCGGGGCCGAGCAGTACTTC.

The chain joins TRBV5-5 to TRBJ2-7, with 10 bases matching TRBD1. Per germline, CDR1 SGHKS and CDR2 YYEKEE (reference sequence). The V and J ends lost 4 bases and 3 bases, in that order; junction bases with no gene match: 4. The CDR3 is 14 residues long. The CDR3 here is CASSPGQGYYEQYF. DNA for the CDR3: TGTGCCAGCAGCCCGGGACAGGGGTACTACGAGCAGTACTTC.

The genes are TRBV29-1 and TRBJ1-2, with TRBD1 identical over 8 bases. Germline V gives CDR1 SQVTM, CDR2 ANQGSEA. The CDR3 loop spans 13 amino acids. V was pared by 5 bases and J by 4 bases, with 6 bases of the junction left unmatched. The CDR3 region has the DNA TGCAGCGTTTCGGACAGGGTTGGCTATGGCTACACCTTC. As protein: CSVSDRVGYGYTF. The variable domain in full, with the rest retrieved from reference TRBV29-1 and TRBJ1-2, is SAVISQKPSRDICQRGTSLTIQCQVDSQVTMMFWYRQQPGQSLTLIATANQGSEATYESGFVIDKFPISRPNLTFSTLTVSNMSPEDSSIYLCSVSDRVGYGYTFGSGTRLTVV.

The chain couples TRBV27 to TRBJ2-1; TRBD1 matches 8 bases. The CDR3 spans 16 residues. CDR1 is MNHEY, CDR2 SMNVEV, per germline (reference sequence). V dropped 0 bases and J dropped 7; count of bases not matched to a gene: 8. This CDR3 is CASSLSPGQAGNEQFF. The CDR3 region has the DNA TGTGCCAGCAGTTTATCGCCGGGACAGGCCGGGAATGAGCAGTTCTTC.

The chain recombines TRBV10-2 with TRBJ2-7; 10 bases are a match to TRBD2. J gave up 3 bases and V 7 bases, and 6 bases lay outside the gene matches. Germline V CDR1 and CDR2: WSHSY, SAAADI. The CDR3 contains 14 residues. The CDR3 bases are TGCGCCAGCAAAAGACTAGCGGGTATCTACGAGCAGTACTTC. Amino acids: CASKRLAGIYEQYF.

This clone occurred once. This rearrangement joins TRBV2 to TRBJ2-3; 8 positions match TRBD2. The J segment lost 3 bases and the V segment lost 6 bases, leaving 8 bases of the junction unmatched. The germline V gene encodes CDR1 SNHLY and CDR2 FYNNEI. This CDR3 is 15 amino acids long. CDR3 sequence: CASRGSGSRTDTQYF. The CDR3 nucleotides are TGTGCCAGCAGGGGCAGCGGGAGTCGGACAGATACGCAGTATTTT.

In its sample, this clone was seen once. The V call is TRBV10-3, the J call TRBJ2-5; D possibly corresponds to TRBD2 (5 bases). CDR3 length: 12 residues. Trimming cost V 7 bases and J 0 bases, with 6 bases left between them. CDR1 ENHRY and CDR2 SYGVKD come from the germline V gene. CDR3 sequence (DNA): TGTGCCATCATGGGAGACCAAGAGACCCAGTACTTC. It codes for CAIMGDQETQYF.

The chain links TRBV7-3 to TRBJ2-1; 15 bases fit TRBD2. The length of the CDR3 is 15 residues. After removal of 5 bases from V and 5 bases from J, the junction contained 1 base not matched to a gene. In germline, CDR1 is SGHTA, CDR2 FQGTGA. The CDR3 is CASSRTSGRDNEQFF. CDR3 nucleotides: TGTGCCAGCAGCCGGACTAGCGGGAGGGACAATGAGCAGTTCTTC.

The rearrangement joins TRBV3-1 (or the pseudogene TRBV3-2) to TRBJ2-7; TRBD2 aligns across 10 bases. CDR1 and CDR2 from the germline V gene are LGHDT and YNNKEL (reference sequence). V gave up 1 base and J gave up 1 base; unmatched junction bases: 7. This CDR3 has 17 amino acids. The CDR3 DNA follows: TGTGCCAGCAGCCAAGTATGGGCTAGCGGGGGTTCCTACGAGCAGTACTTC. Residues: CASSQVWASGGSYEQYF.

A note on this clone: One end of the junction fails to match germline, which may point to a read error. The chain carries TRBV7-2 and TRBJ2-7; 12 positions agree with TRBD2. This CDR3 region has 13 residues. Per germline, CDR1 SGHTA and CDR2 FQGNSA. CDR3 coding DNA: TGTGCCAGCAGTTACGACTCGGGACTAGCGGGCCCCTTC. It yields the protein CASSYDSGLAGPF.

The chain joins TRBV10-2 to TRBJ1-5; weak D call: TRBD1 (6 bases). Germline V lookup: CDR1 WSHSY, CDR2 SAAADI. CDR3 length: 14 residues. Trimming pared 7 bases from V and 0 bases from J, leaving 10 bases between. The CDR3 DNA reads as TGCGCCAGCAAACAGGGAGTTAGCAATCAGCCCCAGCATTTT. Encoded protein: CASKQGVSNQPQHF.

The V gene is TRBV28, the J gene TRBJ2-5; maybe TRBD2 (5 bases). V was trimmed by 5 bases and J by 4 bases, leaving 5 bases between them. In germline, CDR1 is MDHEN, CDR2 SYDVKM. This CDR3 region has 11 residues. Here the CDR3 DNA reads TGTGCCAGCAGTACTAGAGAGACCCAGTACTTC. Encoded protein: CASSTRETQYF.

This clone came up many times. The CDR3 is CASSIGQQNQPQHF. DNA of the CDR3: TGTGCCAGTAGTATAGGCCAACAGAATCAGCCCCAGCATTTT. J is TRBJ1-5 and V is TRBV19; D uncertain. The CDR3 runs 14 residues. V lost 1 base, J lost 4 bases, and 8 bases lay in between. Germline assignment: CDR1 LNHDA and CDR2 SQIVND (reference sequence).

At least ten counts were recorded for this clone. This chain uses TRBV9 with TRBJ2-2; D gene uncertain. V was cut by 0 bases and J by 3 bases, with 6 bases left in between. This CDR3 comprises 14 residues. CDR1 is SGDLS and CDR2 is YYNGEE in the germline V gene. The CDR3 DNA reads TGTGCCAGCAGCGTAGGGCCCCACACCGGGGAGCTGTTTTTT. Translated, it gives CASSVGPHTGELFF.

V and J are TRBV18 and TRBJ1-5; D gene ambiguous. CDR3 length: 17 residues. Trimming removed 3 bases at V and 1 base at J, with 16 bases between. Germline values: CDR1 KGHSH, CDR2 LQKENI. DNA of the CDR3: TGTGCCAGCTCACCCCCCAATAAAGAGGGAAGCAATCAGCCCCAGCATTTT. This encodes CASSPPNKEGSNQPQHF.

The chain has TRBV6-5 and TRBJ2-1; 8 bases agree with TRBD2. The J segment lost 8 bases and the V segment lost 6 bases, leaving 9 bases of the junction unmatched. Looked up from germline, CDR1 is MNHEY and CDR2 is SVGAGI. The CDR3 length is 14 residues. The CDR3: CASRLTGGLDEQFF. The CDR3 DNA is TGTGCCAGCAGGTTAACGGGAGGGCTCGATGAGCAGTTCTTC.

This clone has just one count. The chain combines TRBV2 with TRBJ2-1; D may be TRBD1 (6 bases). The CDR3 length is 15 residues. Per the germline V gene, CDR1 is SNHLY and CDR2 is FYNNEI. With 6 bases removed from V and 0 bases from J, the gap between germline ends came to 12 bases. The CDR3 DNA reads TGTGCCAGCAGAGCCCAGGGGAGCTCCTACAATGAGCAGTTCTTC. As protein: CASRAQGSSYNEQFF. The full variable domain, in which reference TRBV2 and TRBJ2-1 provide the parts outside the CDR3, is EPEVTQTPSHQVTQMGQEVILRCVPISNHLYFYWYRQILGQKVEFLVSFYNNEISEKSEIFDDQFSVERPDGSNFTLKIRSTKLEDSAMYFCASRAQGSSYNEQFFGPGTRLTVL.

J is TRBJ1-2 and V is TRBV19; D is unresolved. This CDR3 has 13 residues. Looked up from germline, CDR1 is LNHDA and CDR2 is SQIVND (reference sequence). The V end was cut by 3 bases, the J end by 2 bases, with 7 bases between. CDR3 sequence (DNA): TGTGCCAGTAGTATTCGGGGAAACTATGGCTACACCTTC. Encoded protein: CASSIRGNYGYTF.

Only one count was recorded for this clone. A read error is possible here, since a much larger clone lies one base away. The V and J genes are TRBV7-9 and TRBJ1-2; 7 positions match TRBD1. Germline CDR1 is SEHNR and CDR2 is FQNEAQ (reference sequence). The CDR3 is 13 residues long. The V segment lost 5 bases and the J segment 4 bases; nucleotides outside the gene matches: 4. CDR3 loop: CASSQGQVYGYTF. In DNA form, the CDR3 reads TGTGCCAGCAGCCAAGGACAGGTCTATGGCTACACCTTC.

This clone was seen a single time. In nucleotides, the CDR3 is TGCTTGCAGGGATATGGCTACACCTTC. Translation: CLQGYGYTF. The chain carries TRBV29-1 and TRBJ1-2, with D possibly matching TRBD1 (5 bases). The CDR3 consists of 9 residues. Germline assignment: CDR1 SQVTM and CDR2 ANQGSEA.

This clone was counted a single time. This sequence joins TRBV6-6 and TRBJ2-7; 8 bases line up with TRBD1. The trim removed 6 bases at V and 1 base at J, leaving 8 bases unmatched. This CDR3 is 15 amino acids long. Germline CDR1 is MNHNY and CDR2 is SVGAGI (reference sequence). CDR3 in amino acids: CASSQRTGLSYEQYF. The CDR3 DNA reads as TGTGCCAGCAGCCAAAGGACAGGGTTGTCCTACGAGCAGTACTTC.

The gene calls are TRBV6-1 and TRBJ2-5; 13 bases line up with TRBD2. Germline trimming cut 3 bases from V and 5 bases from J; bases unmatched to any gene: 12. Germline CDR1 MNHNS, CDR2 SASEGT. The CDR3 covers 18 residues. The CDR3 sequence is CASSEEGLAGHRGETQYF. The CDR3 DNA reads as TGTGCCAGCAGTGAGGAGGGACTAGCGGGACACCGGGGGGAGACCCAGTACTTC.

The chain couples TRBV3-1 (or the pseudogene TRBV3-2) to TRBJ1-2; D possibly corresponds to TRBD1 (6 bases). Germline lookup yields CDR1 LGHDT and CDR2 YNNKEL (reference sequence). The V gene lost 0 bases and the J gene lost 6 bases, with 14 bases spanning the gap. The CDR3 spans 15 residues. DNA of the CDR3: TGTGCCAGCAGCCAAGACCAGGGGCCCTGCCATGGCTACACCTTC. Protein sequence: CASSQDQGPCHGYTF.

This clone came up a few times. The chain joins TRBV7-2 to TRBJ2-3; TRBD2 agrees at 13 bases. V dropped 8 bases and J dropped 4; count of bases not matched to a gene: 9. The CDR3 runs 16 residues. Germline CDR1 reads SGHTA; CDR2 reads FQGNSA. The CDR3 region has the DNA TGTGCCAGCTCTACAGTCGGACTAGCGGGAGCAGATACGCAGTATTTT. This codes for CASSTVGLAGADTQYF.

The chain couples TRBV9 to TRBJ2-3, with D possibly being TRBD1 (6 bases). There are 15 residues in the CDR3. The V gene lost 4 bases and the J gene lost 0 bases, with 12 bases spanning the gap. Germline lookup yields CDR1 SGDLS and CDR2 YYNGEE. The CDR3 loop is CASSRRQASTDTQYF. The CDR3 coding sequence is TGTGCCAGCAGCCGCAGACAGGCTAGCACAGATACGCAGTATTTT. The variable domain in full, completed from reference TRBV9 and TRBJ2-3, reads DSGVTQTPKHLITATGQRVTLRCSPRSGDLSVYWYQQSLDQGLQFLIQYYNGEERAKGNILERFSAQQFPDLHSELNLSSLELGDSALYFCASSRRQASTDTQYFGPGTRLTVL.